The 26 T cell receptor beta chains presented below share a single source sample, sequenced in a study of T-cell reconstitution after alpha-beta-depleted transplantation in children. Construction of the TCRbeta library involved unique molecular identifiers. TCRdb re-called the PCR reads with MiXCR, one entry per CDR3 protein. The sample lists 230,000 or so distinct CDR3 sequences; around 9.7% were seen once. The sample consisted of PBMCs from the stem cell graft donor, taken from the stem cell graft. These receptors all stem from a human donor who donated a stem cell graft to a child with SCID.

In its sample, this clonotype was seen many times. The rearrangement joins TRBV6-1 to TRBJ1-4; 9 bases map to TRBD1. The germline V gene encodes CDR1 MNHNS and CDR2 SASEGT. The CDR3 runs to 15 residues. Losses at the gene ends were 3 bases for V and 4 bases for J; bases not matched to a gene: 3. In nucleotides, the CDR3 is TGTGCCAGCAGTGACACAGGGGGCGGTAATGAAAAACTGTTTTTT. This encodes CASSDTGGGNEKLFF.

This clonotype has ten or more counts. The genes are TRBV7-2 and TRBJ1-2; D perhaps matches TRBD1 (5 bases). The CDR3 totals 14 residues. Trimming took 5 bases from V and 4 from J, leaving 14 bases between them. Germline V gene sequence: CDR1 SGHTA, CDR2 FQGNSA. This chain's CDR3 is CASSPTRGPYGYTF. The DNA of the CDR3 is TGTGCCAGCAGCCCCACTAGGGGTCCCTATGGCTACACCTTC.

This clonotype was seen repeatedly, ten times or more. The chain is built from TRBV5-1 and TRBJ2-3, with D perhaps matching TRBD2 (5 bases). The CDR3 consists of 17 residues. Germline loops: CDR1 SGHRS, CDR2 YFSETQ. V was trimmed by 6 bases and J by 0 bases, leaving 20 bases between them. The CDR3: CASTQPPGEGSTDTQYF. The CDR3 region has the DNA TGCGCCAGCACTCAACCTCCGGGCGAGGGAAGCACAGATACGCAGTATTTT.

This clonotype has ten or more counts. The genes are TRBV20-1 and TRBJ2-7; D call uncertain. The CDR3 runs to 14 residues. Per the germline V gene, CDR1 is DFQATT and CDR2 is SNEGSKA (reference sequence). V was pared by 0 bases and J by 5 bases, with 14 bases between. CDR3 sequence (DNA): TGCAGTGCTAGAGATCTGGGTGGGTTTAACGAGCAGTACTTC. It specifies CSARDLGGFNEQYF.

In this sample, this clonotype turned up many times. The chain recombines TRBV15 with TRBJ1-1; TRBD1 aligns across 7 bases. The trim removed 0 bases at V and 11 bases at J, leaving 6 bases unmatched. The CDR3 runs to 13 residues. Germline V lookup: CDR1 LNHNV, CDR2 YYDKDF (reference sequence). CDR3: CATSRDGRGQAFF. CDR3 coding DNA: TGTGCCACCAGCAGAGATGGGAGGGGGCAGGCTTTCTTT.

The rearrangement links TRBV7-8 to TRBJ1-1; 7 bases align to TRBD1. This CDR3 region has 16 residues. The germline V gene has CDR1 SGHVS and CDR2 FQNEAQ. V lost 4 bases and J lost 4; bases outside the gene matches: 12. CDR3 sequence reads: CASSSVAETGSTEAFF. CDR3 nucleotides: TGTGCCAGCAGCTCAGTGGCCGAGACAGGGTCCACTGAAGCTTTCTTT.

This clonotype was detected many times. The rearrangement joins TRBV7-2 to TRBJ2-5, with 8 bases identical to TRBD1. V lost 3 bases and J lost 2; bases outside the gene matches: 5. This CDR3 spans 15 amino acids. Germline-derived CDR1 and CDR2 are SGHTA and FQGNSA. CDR3 coding DNA: TGTGCCAGCAGCTTTCTGGGACAGGCACAAGAGACCCAGTACTTC. Translation gives CASSFLGQAQETQYF.

This clonotype was picked up many times. This rearrangement joins TRBV12-3 or TRBV12-4 to TRBJ2-7; no clear D. Trimming pared 3 bases from V and 2 bases from J, leaving 5 bases between. The CDR3 runs to 12 residues. The CDR3 coding sequence is TGTGCCAGCAGTTTTTACCCCTACGAGCAGTACTTC. Its protein is CASSFYPYEQYF.

This clonotype was counted many times. The chain has TRBV27 and TRBJ2-3, with D perhaps being TRBD1 or TRBD2 (6 bases each). The CDR3 extends over 16 amino acids. Between the trimmed V and J ends, which lost 1 base and 0 bases, there was a span of 11 bases. Germline V gives CDR1 MNHEY, CDR2 SMNVEV (reference sequence). For the CDR3, the DNA is TGTGCCAGCAGTTTATGGGGGGACACAAGCACAGATACGCAGTATTTT. It specifies CASSLWGDTSTDTQYF.

This clonotype was observed many times. The rearrangement uses TRBV9 and TRBJ2-2; 11 bases are a match to TRBD2. The junction had 7 bases not matched to a gene; V was cut back by 6 bases and J by 3 bases. The germline gives CDR1 SGDLS, CDR2 YYNGEE. The length of the CDR3 is 16 residues. The CDR3 sequence: CASNPSGGPYTGELFF. In nucleotides, the CDR3 is TGTGCCAGCAATCCTAGCGGGGGGCCATACACCGGGGAGCTGTTTTTT.

This clonotype was recorded many times. This sequence joins TRBV2 and TRBJ2-1; D is possibly TRBD1 (5 bases). V was shortened by 3 bases and J by 1 base, with 10 bases between the two germline ends. Germline values: CDR1 SNHLY, CDR2 FYNNEI. CDR3 length: 15 amino acids. The CDR3 nucleotides are TGTGCCAGCAGTGAGGGCAGGGCATCCTACAATGAGCAGTTCTTC. The encoded protein is CASSEGRASYNEQFF. Drawing the rest from reference TRBV2 and TRBJ2-1, the complete variable domain is EPEVTQTPSHQVTQMGQEVILRCVPISNHLYFYWYRQILGQKVEFLVSFYNNEISEKSEIFDDQFSVERPDGSNFTLKIRSTKLEDSAMYFCASSEGRASYNEQFFGPGTRLTVL.

This clonotype was picked up many times. The chain uses TRBV10-3 and TRBJ2-3; a weak D match, TRBD1 (5 bases). This CDR3 is 14 amino acids long. Germline assignment: CDR1 ENHRY and CDR2 SYGVKD. Trimming removed 10 bases from V and 0 bases from J, with 14 bases in between. The CDR3 loop reads CATKDRPSTDTQYF. CDR3 DNA sequence: TGTGCCACAAAAGACAGACCTAGCACAGATACGCAGTATTTT.

This clonotype was counted at least ten times. This chain links TRBV6-5 with TRBJ2-1; D perhaps matches TRBD1 (6 bases). With 4 bases removed from V and 1 base from J, the gap between germline ends came to 11 bases. The CDR3 extends over 15 amino acids. Germline loops: CDR1 MNHEY, CDR2 SVGAGI. In DNA form, the CDR3 reads TGTGCCAGCAGTTCCGGACAGTTTTCCTACAATGAGCAGTTCTTC. Protein product: CASSSGQFSYNEQFF.

The chain uses TRBV6-1 and TRBJ1-1; 7 bases are a match to TRBD1. V lost 6 bases and J lost 3; bases outside the gene matches: 4. Germline V CDR1 and CDR2: MNHNS, SASEGT. The CDR3 is 13 amino acids. This chain's CDR3 is CASRQGQHTEAFF. CDR3 sequence (DNA): TGTGCCAGCAGACAGGGGCAGCACACTGAAGCTTTCTTT.

This clonotype has at least ten counts. The chain employs TRBV12-3 or TRBV12-4 and TRBJ1-2; no firm D call. This CDR3 contains 15 residues. V lost 3 bases and J lost 8, with 19 bases in between. Here the CDR3 reads CASSLGGSIPYGYTF. CDR3 sequence (DNA): TGTGCCAGCAGTTTGGGAGGGTCGATTCCTTACGGCTACACCTTC.

In its sample, this clonotype was seen many times. The rearrangement links TRBV29-1 to TRBJ1-1, with TRBD1 as a possible D gene (6 bases). The V and J ends lost 8 bases and 0 bases respectively, with 13 bases between them. Germline assignment: CDR1 SQVTM and CDR2 ANQGSEA. This CDR3 has 13 amino acids. This CDR3 reads CSHSGTMNTEAFF. DNA for the CDR3: TGCAGCCATTCCGGGACAATGAACACTGAAGCTTTCTTT.

This clonotype was picked up many times. This chain connects TRBV6-5 to TRBJ2-3; D may be TRBD2 (6 bases). The ends were cut back, 6 bases at V and 2 bases at J, with 12 bases in the middle. The germline V gene encodes CDR1 MNHEY and CDR2 SVGAGI. This CDR3 is 14 amino acids long. CDR3 in amino acids: CASSAPGDTDTQYF. The CDR3 nucleotides read TGTGCCAGCAGCGCCCCGGGGGACACAGATACGCAGTATTTT.

This clonotype has at least ten counts. The chain recombines TRBV7-3 with TRBJ2-2; D is perhaps TRBD1 (6 bases). Germline V gene sequence: CDR1 SGHTA, CDR2 FQGTGA. The CDR3 sequence is 13 residues long. Deletions cut 2 bases from V and 7 bases from J, with 8 bases between. CDR3 in amino acids: CASSLQGFGELFF. As DNA, the CDR3 is TGTGCCAGCAGCTTACAGGGGTTCGGGGAGCTGTTTTTT.

Many counts were recorded for this clonotype. The gene calls are TRBV3-1 and TRBJ1-1; D is undetermined. Germline CDR1 and CDR2: LGHDT and YNNKEL (reference sequence). The CDR3 loop spans 15 amino acids. V lost 1 base and J 6 bases, leaving 15 bases between the germline ends. CDR3 region: CASSQGIGRVAEAFF. CDR3 nucleotide sequence: TGTGCCAGCAGCCAAGGGATAGGGCGTGTGGCTGAAGCTTTCTTT.

This clonotype was observed at least ten times. The V call is TRBV7-9, the J call TRBJ2-7, with D tentatively TRBD2 (6 bases). Trimming removed 1 base at V and 7 bases at J, with 11 bases between. The CDR3 is made up of 13 amino acids. Germline V gene lookup returns CDR1 SEHNR and CDR2 FQNEAQ (reference sequence). CDR3 amino acids: CASSLETRGEQYF. The CDR3 DNA is TGTGCCAGCAGCTTAGAGACACGGGGGGAGCAGTACTTC.

There are many counts of this clonotype. The chain links TRBV5-1 to TRBJ2-5, with a weak D call TRBD1 (6 bases). The V and J ends lost 0 bases and 1 base respectively, with 13 bases between them. The CDR3 runs to 16 residues. Germline V gene data show CDR1 as SGHRS and CDR2 as YFSETQ. The CDR3 spells CASSLGPGHSQETQYF. In nucleotides, the CDR3 is TGCGCCAGCAGCTTGGGGCCGGGACACAGCCAAGAGACCCAGTACTTC.

This clonotype was seen a handful of times. The genes are TRBV27 and TRBJ2-5, with 9 bases aligning to TRBD1. Germline assignment: CDR1 MNHEY and CDR2 SMNVEV (reference sequence). Trimming cost V 5 bases and J 9 bases; bases outside gene matches: 13. The CDR3 runs to 15 residues. In DNA form, the CDR3 reads TGTGCCAGCAGTCCCGGGACAGGGACGGGTTCGGCCCAGTACTTC. Translated: CASSPGTGTGSAQYF.

This clonotype was counted many times. This chain joins TRBV5-1 and TRBJ1-1; D gene ambiguous. Germline values: CDR1 SGHRS, CDR2 YFSETQ. The CDR3 is 15 residues long. V was shortened by 4 bases and J by 3 bases, with 16 bases between the two germline ends. The CDR3 loop reads CASSLPEALDTEAFF. CDR3 DNA: TGCGCCAGCAGCCTCCCCGAGGCGTTGGACACTGAAGCTTTCTTT.

This clonotype appeared many times. V and J are TRBV19 and TRBJ2-7; 7 bases are shared with TRBD1. Trimming removed 3 bases from V and 3 bases from J; junction bases left unmatched: 2. Germline CDR1 LNHDA, CDR2 SQIVND (reference sequence). The CDR3 has 13 amino acids. CDR3 DNA: TGTGCCAGTAGTATCCGGGACAGCTACGAGCAGTACTTC. Translation gives CASSIRDSYEQYF.

Ten or more counts support this clonotype. The J gene is TRBJ1-6, the V gene TRBV5-1, with D tentatively TRBD1 (5 bases). CDR1 is SGHRS, CDR2 YFSETQ, per germline. This CDR3 comprises 17 residues. V lost 3 bases and J 3 bases, leaving 16 bases between the germline ends. This chain's CDR3 is CASSSPPGSNYNSPLHF. Here the CDR3 DNA reads TGCGCCAGCAGCTCCCCACCAGGGTCCAACTATAATTCACCCCTCCACTTT.

This clonotype was seen at least ten times. The chain employs TRBV20-1 and TRBJ2-7; 7 nucleotides line up with TRBD2. The CDR3 extends over 14 amino acids. J was trimmed by 6 bases and V by 1 base; bases with no gene match: 9. Germline-derived CDR1 and CDR2 are DFQATT and SNEGSKA (reference sequence). The chain's CDR3 is CSARVTSAGVEQYF. CDR3 nucleotides: TGCAGTGCTAGAGTAACTAGCGCTGGGGTCGAGCAGTACTTC.